This TCR beta chain is from a study of blood T cells in healthy people across ages. With regard to this clonotype: Its antigen is currently unknown.

PCR was performed a second time for about 6 to 12 cycles using a sample-barcoded 5' primer and a J-beta primer mix. TCRdb fed the 5' RACE reads into MiXCR, producing one record per CDR3 protein. The sample carries approximately 730,000 distinct CDR3 sequences, 53% recorded once. The donors, healthy Caucasians from Russia, were aged about 6 to 90. The CDR3 is 11 residues long. Trimming stripped 0 bases from V and 13 bases from J, with 10 bases between. The germline CDR1 and CDR2 sequences are DFQATT and SNEGSKA (reference sequence). Study-wide points: The study found TCR beta diversity correlated strongly with naive T cell percentage.

The rearrangement joins TRBV20-1 to TRBJ2-4, with D possibly being TRBD2 (6 bases). This sequence originates from an elderly man in good health. Material: blood. Written as DNA, the CDR3 is TGCAGTGCTAGAGATTACCGGGAGCAGTACTTC. Protein sequence: CSARDYREQYF.